A selection of T cell receptor beta chains follows, all from one sample in a study of T cells in Graves' hyperthyroidism and ophthalmopathy. MiXCR, applied by TCRdb to the multiplex PCR reads, yields one record per CDR3 protein. The profile shows over 300,000 distinct CDR3 sequences, about 14% of them singletons. Sequences were obtained from blood. These TCRs come from a woman in her fifties or sixties with Graves' hyperthyroidism. Both conserved end residues are part of each CDR3. D genes are given only for firm matches. Only part of the rows carry a size: once, few, many, or a class if the clone is expanded.

TRBV30,many,.,TRBJ2-1,CAWSSGAPAEQFF,TGTGCCTGGAGTTCCGGCGCCCCGGCGGAGCAGTTCTTC
TRBV7-9,many,.,TRBJ2-2,CASSPTARDGELFF,TGTGCCAGCAGCCCAACAGCTAGGGACGGGGAGCTGTTTTTT
TRBV20-1,many,TRBD1,TRBJ1-6,CSAGQGDNSPLHF,TGCAGTGCTGGACAGGGGGATAATTCACCCCTCCACTTT
TRBV11-2,many,.,TRBJ1-2,CASSPPGDGYGYTF,TGTGCCAGCAGCCCCCCCGGGGACGGCTATGGCTACACCTTC
TRBV24-1,many,.,TRBJ2-5,CATSARETQYF,TGTGCCACCAGTGCGAGGGAGACCCAGTACTTC
TRBV20-1,many,TRBD2,TRBJ2-5,CSASHLAGAETQYF,TGCAGTGCTAGCCACCTAGCGGGAGCAGAGACCCAGTACTTC
TRBV7-9,many,TRBD1,TRBJ1-4,CASSLSDRGQLFF,TGTGCCAGCAGCTTATCCGACAGGGGTCAACTGTTTTTT
TRBV28,.,.,TRBJ1-2,CASRLTGTGYGHTF,TGTGCCAGCAGACTGACAGGTACGGGGTATGGCCACACCTTC
TRBV11-2,.,.,TRBJ2-1,CASSITQGRDNEQFF,TGTGCCAGCAGCATTACCCAGGGGAGGGATAATGAGCAGTTCTTC
TRBV5-4,.,.,TRBJ1-1,CASSPFGGGRENTEAFF,TGTGCCAGCAGCCCCTTCGGCGGGGGGCGCGAGAACACTGAAGCTTTCTTT
TRBV28,.,.,TRBJ1-3,CASSLDVDTIYF,TGTGCCAGCAGTTTGGACGTAGACACCATATATTTT
TRBV5-4,many,.,TRBJ2-7,CASSAGGRASYEQYF,TGTGCCAGCAGCGCCGGGGGTAGAGCCTCCTACGAGCAGTACTTC
TRBV6-4,few,TRBD2,TRBJ2-1,CASSAGLDYNEQFF,TGTGCCAGCAGTGCGGGACTAGACTACAATGAGCAGTTCTTC
TRBV5-8,many,TRBD2,TRBJ2-1,CASSLTSGRDEQFF,TGTGCCAGCAGCTTGACTAGCGGGAGGGATGAGCAGTTCTTC
TRBV24-1,few,.,TRBJ2-6,CATSAPGHINVLTF,TGTGCCACCAGTGCCCCGGGACACATCAACGTCCTGACTTTC
TRBV28,many,TRBD2,TRBJ2-3,CATGTSGIPDQDTQYF,TGTGCCACCGGGACTAGCGGAATCCCCGACCAAGATACGCAGTATTTT
TRBV12-3/TRBV12-4,many,.,TRBJ2-6,CASNQGHPLSGANVLTF,TGTGCCAGCAACCAGGGGCATCCTCTATCTGGGGCCAACGTCCTGACTTTC
TRBV2,many,.,TRBJ1-5,CASRGYGNQPQHF,TGTGCCAGCAGGGGATATGGAAATCAGCCCCAGCATTTT
TRBV7-9,many,TRBD1,TRBJ1-1,CASSPGQGALDTEAFF,TGTGCCAGCAGCCCGGGACAGGGGGCTTTGGACACTGAAGCTTTCTTT
TRBV25-1,.,.,TRBJ2-2,CASSEGPGTTGELFF,TGTGCCAGCAGTGAAGGTCCAGGGACCACCGGGGAGCTGTTTTTT
TRBV7-6,.,TRBD2,TRBJ2-5,CASSHRTSGRLTKYF,TGTGCCAGCAGCCATAGGACTAGCGGGAGGTTGACCAAGTACTTC
TRBV20-1,many,TRBD2,TRBJ2-3,CSARGLAADTQYF,TGCAGTGCTAGAGGACTAGCGGCAGATACGCAGTATTTT
TRBV28,many,TRBD1,TRBJ2-5,CASSPPGQGWETQYF,TGTGCCAGCAGTCCACCGGGACAGGGGTGGGAGACCCAGTACTTC
TRBV4-1,few,.,TRBJ1-1,CASSQGPGRLNTEAFF,TGCGCCAGCAGCCAAGGGCCCGGGAGACTGAACACTGAAGCTTTCTTT
TRBV29-1,.,.,TRBJ2-1,CSVENLQYNEQFF,TGCAGCGTTGAAAATCTACAGTACAATGAGCAGTTCTTC
TRBV11-2,many,TRBD2,TRBJ2-7,CASSRLGRYEQYF,TGTGCCAGCAGCCGACTCGGGAGGTACGAGCAGTACTTC
TRBV20-1,.,TRBD2,TRBJ2-1,CSARRSGPRRYNEQFF,TGCAGTGCTAGACGTAGCGGGCCCCGGAGGTACAATGAGCAGTTCTTC
TRBV5-1,few,.,TRBJ2-6,CASTYRASTSGANVLTF,TGCGCCAGCACCTACCGGGCCTCCACCTCTGGGGCCAACGTCCTGACTTTC
TRBV5-6,many,.,TRBJ2-7,CASSSPGTTSSYEQYF,TGTGCCAGCAGCAGCCCCGGGACGACGAGCTCCTACGAGCAGTACTTC
TRBV6-1,few,.,TRBJ1-1,CASALGVTTEAFF,TGTGCCAGTGCCTTGGGGGTAACCACTGAAGCTTTCTTT
TRBV6-5,.,TRBD2,TRBJ2-3,CASSWGTSGRRDTQYF,TGTGCCAGCAGTTGGGGGACTAGCGGGAGAAGAGATACGCAGTATTTT
TRBV11-3,.,TRBD1,TRBJ1-4,CASSKDRSLPNEKLFF,TGTGCCAGCAGCAAGGACAGGAGTCTTCCTAATGAAAAACTGTTTTTT
TRBV5-1,.,TRBD2,TRBJ2-2,CAGKTSGSTGELFF,TGCGCCGGCAAGACTAGCGGTTCCACCGGGGAGCTGTTTTTT
TRBV20-1,.,TRBD2,TRBJ2-1,CSADSGTIYNEQFF,TGCAGTGCTGATAGCGGGACTATCTACAATGAGCAGTTCTTC
TRBV2,many,TRBD1,TRBJ2-5,CASRIQGARETQYF,TGTGCCAGCAGGATACAGGGGGCTCGGGAGACCCAGTACTTC
TRBV12-5,many,.,TRBJ1-5,CASGSILGNQPQHF,TGTGCTAGTGGTTCCATCCTTGGCAATCAGCCCCAGCATTTT
TRBV6-1,many,.,TRBJ1-4,CASKIGQSNEKLFF,TGTGCCAGTAAAATCGGACAGAGTAATGAAAAACTGTTTTTT
TRBV29-1,many,.,TRBJ2-5,CSVDSLVETQYF,TGCAGCGTCGATAGTCTGGTGGAGACCCAGTACTTC
TRBV5-1,many,TRBD1,TRBJ2-3,CASSLGTGGVDTQYF,TGCGCCAGCAGCCTGGGGACAGGGGGCGTAGATACGCAGTATTTT
TRBV9,.,.,TRBJ2-7,CASSPYGRYEQYF,TGTGCCAGCAGCCCGTACGGTCGCTACGAGCAGTACTTC